This T cell receptor (beta chain) came from a study of breast tumors, draining lymph nodes, adjacent tissues. Whole-study results and caveats: Luminal-like breast cancer showed significantly higher tumor–nontumor repertoire similarity than basal-like. Findings are consistent with lymph node origin and intratumoral expansion of most tumor T cells. Tumor TCR diversity was below lymph nodes but above nontumor tissue. Tumor T cell lymph node origin was a supported hypothesis, not proven.

A note on this clonotype: Antigen specificity is unknown.

Each CDR3 protein gets one entry after TCRdb re-called the multiplex PCR reads with MiXCR. The sample includes approximately 12,000 distinct CDR3 sequences, 40% to 55% of them seen just once. CDR1 KGHDR and CDR2 SFDVKD come from the germline V gene. This CDR3 is built from 17 residues. V lost 1 base to trimming and J lost 0 bases; unmatched junction nucleotides: 5. This TCR was sampled from a female donor with breast cancer. Some clones in this sample may be carry-over from other donors' samples. The sequenced material came from tumor-adjacent breast tissue. This sequence joins TRBV24-1 and TRBJ2-1; 7 bases fit TRBD2. The CDR3 loop reads CATSDFSRGSSYNEQFF. The CDR3 DNA sequence: TGTGCCACCAGTGATTTTTCGCGGGGGAGCTCCTACAATGAGCAGTTCTTC.